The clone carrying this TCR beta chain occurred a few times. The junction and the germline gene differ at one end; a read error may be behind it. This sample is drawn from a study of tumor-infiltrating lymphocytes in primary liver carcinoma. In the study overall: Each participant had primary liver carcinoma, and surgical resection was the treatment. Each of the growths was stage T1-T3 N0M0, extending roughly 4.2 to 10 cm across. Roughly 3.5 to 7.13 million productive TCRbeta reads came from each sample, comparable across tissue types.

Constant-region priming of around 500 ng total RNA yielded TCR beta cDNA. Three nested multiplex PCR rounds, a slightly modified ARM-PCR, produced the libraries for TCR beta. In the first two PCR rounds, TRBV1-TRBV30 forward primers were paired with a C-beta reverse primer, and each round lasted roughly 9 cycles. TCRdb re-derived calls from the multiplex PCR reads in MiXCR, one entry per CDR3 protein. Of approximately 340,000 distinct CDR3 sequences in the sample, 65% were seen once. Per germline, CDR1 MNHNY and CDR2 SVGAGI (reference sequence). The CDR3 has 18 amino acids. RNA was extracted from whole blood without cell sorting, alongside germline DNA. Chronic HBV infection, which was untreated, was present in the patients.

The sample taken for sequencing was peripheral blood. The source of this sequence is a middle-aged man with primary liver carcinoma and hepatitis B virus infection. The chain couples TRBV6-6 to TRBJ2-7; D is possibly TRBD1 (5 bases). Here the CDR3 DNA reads TGTGCCAACAGTTACCTACAAATAAAGGGGCTATTCTCCTACGAGCAGTACTTC. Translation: CANSYLQIKGLFSYEQYF.